The present T cell receptor beta chain was sequenced within a study of T cells in Graves' hyperthyroidism and ophthalmopathy. Points from the study as a whole: In the blood, most expanded thyroid clonotypes above 0.001 appeared as well.

V shed 6 bases, J shed 4 bases, and the junction held 7 bases outside the gene matches. CDR3 size: 16 residues. There were TCR beta CDR3 regions amplified from RNA transcripts. First-round RT-PCR targeting the TCR CDR3 was performed with the HTBI primer set. Each CDR3 protein gets one entry after TCRdb re-called the multiplex PCR reads with MiXCR. The data hold a few hundred thousand distinct CDR3 sequences, with around an eighth observed a single time. Patients counted as stable if ophthalmopathy did not develop within 18 months. This clonotype was recorded at least ten times. As yet, its antigen is unknown.

This receptor was obtained from a woman aged 18 to 35 with Graves' hyperthyroidism. V gene TRBV12-3 or TRBV12-4 combines with J gene TRBJ2-1; 12 bases are a match to TRBD2. Sequencing input: blood. The CDR3 loop reads CASREVGTSGYNEQFF. The CDR3, as DNA: TGTGCCAGCAGGGAGGTGGGGACTAGCGGGTACAATGAGCAGTTCTTC.